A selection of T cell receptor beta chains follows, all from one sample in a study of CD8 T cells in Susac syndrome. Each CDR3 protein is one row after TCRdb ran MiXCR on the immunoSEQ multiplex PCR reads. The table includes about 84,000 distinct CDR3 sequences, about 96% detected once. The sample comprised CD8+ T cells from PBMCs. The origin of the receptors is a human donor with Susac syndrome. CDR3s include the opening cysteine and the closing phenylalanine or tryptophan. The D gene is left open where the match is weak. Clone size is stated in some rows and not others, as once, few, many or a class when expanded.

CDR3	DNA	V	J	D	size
CSARSHTGPEETQYF	TGCAGTGCTAGATCGCACACAGGGCCCGAAGAGACCCAGTACTTC	TRBV20-1	TRBJ2-5	NA	NA
CASTRRGHTEAFF	TGTGCCAGCACCCGCAGGGGACACACTGAAGCTTTCTTT	TRBV6-1	TRBJ1-1	NA	NA
CSVPENTGELFF	TGCAGCGTTCCGGAGAACACCGGGGAGCTGTTTTTT	TRBV29-1	TRBJ2-2	NA	NA
CASRDPGTGIHEQYF	TGTGCCAGCAGAGATCCCGGGACAGGGATCCACGAGCAGTACTTC	TRBV7-9	TRBJ2-7	TRBD1	NA
CASSLTSGGAAEQFF	TGTGCCAGCAGCTTGACTAGCGGGGGGGCGGCTGAGCAGTTCTTC	TRBV7-2	TRBJ2-1	TRBD2	once
CAFTSDSYEQYF	TGTGCCTTCACTAGCGACTCCTACGAGCAGTACTTC	TRBV30	TRBJ2-7	TRBD2	NA
CSAGGQILHNYGYTF	TGCAGTGCCGGGGGGCAGATTCTGCATAACTATGGCTACACCTTC	TRBV20-1	TRBJ1-2	NA	NA
CASSFVGSTYEQYF	TGTGCCAGCAGTTTTGTAGGGTCTACCTACGAGCAGTACTTC	TRBV12-3/TRBV12-4	TRBJ2-7	NA	NA
CASSPGTSAYNEQFF	TGTGCCAGCAGTCCCGGGACTAGCGCTTACAATGAGCAGTTCTTC	TRBV27	TRBJ2-1	TRBD2	NA
CASSSPSSGSDEQFF	TGTGCCAGCAGCTCTCCGTCCAGCGGGAGCGATGAGCAGTTCTTC	TRBV7-3	TRBJ2-1	TRBD2	NA
CASRLSRTSGSPQETQYF	TGTGCCAGCAGACTCTCCCGGACTAGCGGGAGTCCCCAAGAGACCCAGTACTTC	TRBV14	TRBJ2-5	TRBD2	NA
CASSHDWREASYEQYF	TGTGCCAGCAGCCATGACTGGCGGGAGGCGTCCTACGAGCAGTACTTC	TRBV7-9	TRBJ2-7	TRBD2	NA
CASSFGVEQYF	TGTGCCAGCAGTTTTGGGGTGGAGCAGTACTTC	TRBV27	TRBJ2-7	NA	few
CASSELGGYTF	TGTGCCAGCAGTGAATTGGGGGGCTACACCTTC	TRBV2	TRBJ1-2	NA	few
CASGLAAYEQYF	TGTGCCAGCGGACTCGCTGCCTACGAGCAGTACTTC	TRBV6-2/TRBV6-3	TRBJ2-7	NA	NA
CASSLEEYNEQFF	TGTGCCAGCAGCTTAGAGGAGTACAATGAGCAGTTCTTC	TRBV13	TRBJ2-1	NA	NA
CSVEEWNEQFF	TGCAGCGTTGAGGAGTGGAATGAGCAGTTCTTC	TRBV29-1	TRBJ2-1	NA	NA
CAWSVGVVNYGYTF	TGTGCCTGGAGTGTAGGAGTCGTTAACTATGGCTACACCTTC	TRBV30	TRBJ1-2	NA	NA
CASSLDNVGDTDTQYF	TGTGCCAGCAGCTTGGATAATGTGGGAGACACAGATACGCAGTATTTT	TRBV5-6	TRBJ2-3	NA	once
CASSPGTGQLQETQYF	TGTGCCAGCAGTCCGGGAACTGGACAGCTCCAAGAGACCCAGTACTTC	TRBV12-3/TRBV12-4	TRBJ2-5	NA	NA
CASSLVRGLNEQFF	TGTGCCAGCAGCTTAGTCAGGGGGCTCAATGAGCAGTTCTTC	TRBV13	TRBJ2-1	TRBD1	NA
CASSLGTGSTYEQYF	TGTGCCAGCAGCCTCGGGACAGGGTCTACCTACGAGCAGTACTTC	TRBV12-3/TRBV12-4	TRBJ2-7	TRBD1	NA
CASSSDKTGGTEAFF	TGCGCCAGCAGCTCGGACAAAACCGGCGGCACTGAAGCTTTCTTT	TRBV5-1	TRBJ1-1	NA	NA
CSVEDRGQSLQETQYF	TGCAGCGTTGAAGACAGGGGACAGAGTTTACAAGAGACCCAGTACTTC	TRBV29-1	TRBJ2-5	TRBD1	NA
CASSPGEGMNTEAFF	TGTGCCAGCAGCCCCGGGGAGGGAATGAACACTGAAGCTTTCTTT	TRBV7-9	TRBJ1-1	NA	NA
CASISGSTGELFF	TGTGCCAGCATAAGTGGGAGCACCGGGGAGCTGTTTTTT	TRBV27	TRBJ2-2	NA	NA
CASSQETQYF	TGTGCCAGCAGTCAAGAGACCCAGTACTTC	TRBV12-3/TRBV12-4	TRBJ2-5	NA	few
CASENPLAGGTTQYF	TGTGCCAGTGAAAACCCACTAGCGGGAGGGACCACGCAGTATTTT	TRBV2	TRBJ2-3	TRBD2	NA
CASSQDGWGTRQDTQYF	TGTGCCAGCAGCCAAGATGGATGGGGTACGCGGCAAGATACGCAGTATTTT	TRBV14	TRBJ2-3	NA	NA
CSVEAPGSGRFNEQFF	TGCAGCGTTGAAGCTCCGGGTAGCGGGAGGTTCAATGAGCAGTTCTTC	TRBV29-1	TRBJ2-1	TRBD2	NA
CASSEGGTGETQYF	TGTGCCAGCAGTGAGGGGGGCACGGGAGAGACCCAGTACTTC	TRBV2	TRBJ2-5	NA	NA
CATSDEGRHQPQHF	TGTGCCACCAGTGATGAGGGCAGGCATCAGCCCCAGCATTTT	TRBV24-1	TRBJ1-5	NA	NA
CASSLLKNTEAFF	TGTGCCAGCAGCCTGCTCAAGAACACTGAAGCTTTCTTT	TRBV6-2/TRBV6-3	TRBJ1-1	NA	NA
CASSLFIGIDTQYF	TGTGCCAGCAGCTTGTTCATAGGAATAGATACGCAGTATTTT	TRBV5-4	TRBJ2-3	NA	NA
CSASPGQGWVDEQFF	TGCAGTGCTTCACCGGGACAGGGGTGGGTCGATGAGCAGTTCTTC	TRBV20-1	TRBJ2-1	TRBD1	NA
CSAREQETQYF	TGCAGTGCTAGGGAACAAGAGACCCAGTACTTC	TRBV20-1	TRBJ2-5	NA	NA
CASSPRTSGRWYEQYF	TGTGCCAGCAGCCCGCGGACTAGCGGGAGGTGGTACGAGCAGTACTTC	TRBV11-2	TRBJ2-7	TRBD2	NA
CASSSGTGFSSYNEQFF	TGTGCCAGCAGCTCCGGGACAGGGTTTTCCTCTTACAATGAGCAGTTCTTC	TRBV7-9	TRBJ2-1	TRBD1	NA
CASSLFGTGGNEQYF	TGTGCCAGCAGCTTATTCGGGACAGGGGGCAACGAGCAGTACTTC	TRBV13	TRBJ2-7	TRBD1	NA
CATRQRSYSPLHF	TGTGCCACCCGCCAGCGTTCATATTCACCCCTCCACTTT	TRBV15	TRBJ1-6	NA	NA
CASSTGTEQETQYF	TGTGCCAGTAGCACCGGGACGGAGCAAGAGACCCAGTACTTC	TRBV19	TRBJ2-5	NA	NA
CSVLGPGRGYTGELFF	TGCAGCGTTTTGGGCCCGGGACGGGGATACACCGGGGAGCTGTTTTTT	TRBV29-1	TRBJ2-2	NA	NA